The 9 T cell receptor beta chains reported below all come from one sample, sequenced in a study of OX40 agonist ivuxolimab in advanced cancers. The method was immunoSEQ multiplex PCR; TCRdb's version includes in-frame clones alone and lacks a portion of them. Among about 41,000 clones listed, roughly 77% were seen once. Sequenced here: CD4+ or CD8+ T cells sorted from blood, sampled in a trial of the OX40 agonist ivuxolimab. The source is an adult with an advanced solid tumor such as melanoma, head and neck, liver or kidney cancer.

The chain uses TRBV7-2 and TRBJ2-3, with TRBD2 matching 10 bases. In germline, CDR1 is SGHTA, CDR2 FQGNSA. The CDR3 has 15 residues. V lost 2 bases, J lost 4 bases, and 3 bases stayed unmatched. The DNA of the CDR3 is TGTGCCAGCAGCTTACTAGCGGGAGAGGCAGATACGCAGTATTTT. As protein: CASSLLAGEADTQYF.

The rearrangement uses TRBV19 and TRBJ1-1; unclear D gene. CDR1 is LNHDA, CDR2 SQIVND, per germline (reference sequence). V lost 5 bases and J 3 bases, leaving 7 bases between the germline ends. This CDR3 is 12 amino acids long. The CDR3 reads CASSEAYTEAFF. The CDR3 region has the DNA TGTGCCAGTAGTGAGGCATACACTGAAGCTTTCTTT. The variable domain in full, with the rest retrieved from reference TRBV19 and TRBJ1-1, is DGGITQSPKYLFRKEGQNVTLSCEQNLNHDAMYWYRQDPGQGLRLIYYSQIVNDFQKGDIAEGYSVSREKKESFPLTVTSAQKNPTAFYLCASSEAYTEAFFGQGTRLTVV.

This sequence joins TRBV11-3 and TRBJ1-3; D ambiguous. CDR3 length: 15 residues. Trimming shortened V by 2 bases and J by 2 bases, and 10 bases separated the two germline ends. CDR1 and CDR2 from the germline V gene are SGHNT and YENEEA. The CDR3 region is CASSLFQAAGNTIYF. The CDR3 nucleotides are TGTGCCAGCAGCTTATTTCAGGCAGCTGGAAACACCATATATTTT. The full variable domain, completed using reference TRBV11-3 and TRBJ1-3, is EAGVVQSPRYKIIEKKQPVAFWCNPISGHNTLYWYLQNLGQGPELLIRYENEEAVDDSQLPKDRFSAERLKGVDSTLKIQPAELGDSAVYLCASSLFQAAGNTIYFGEGSWLTVV.

The chain is built from TRBV7-6 and TRBJ2-1; TRBD2 is a possible D gene (5 bases). V was pared by 5 bases and J by 0 bases, with 11 bases between. Germline V gene lookup returns CDR1 SGHVS and CDR2 FNYEAQ. This CDR3 is 15 amino acids long. CDR3 DNA: TGTGCCAGCAGCGACTCCGGGATCTCCTACAATGAGCAGTTCTTC. Residues: CASSDSGISYNEQFF.

DNA of the CDR3: TGTGCCAGTAGTAGTCGACAGGGGAAAGAGACCCAGTACTTC. Translating gives CASSSRQGKETQYF. This chain joins TRBV19 and TRBJ2-5; 8 nucleotides agree with TRBD1. The J segment lost 3 bases and the V segment lost 4 bases, leaving 4 bases of the junction unmatched. The CDR3 runs to 14 residues. The germline gives CDR1 LNHDA, CDR2 SQIVND (reference sequence).

The chain joins TRBV6-5 to TRBJ2-5, with 8 bases aligning to TRBD1. The CDR3 extends over 15 amino acids. The V and J ends lost 10 bases and 5 bases, in that order; junction bases with no gene match: 15. Germline CDR1 reads MNHEY; CDR2 reads SVGAGI. CDR3 in DNA: TGTGCCACCCAGGGGCTAACCCAGGGGGCCGAGACCCAGTACTTC. Its protein product is CATQGLTQGAETQYF.

This chain uses TRBV7-2 with TRBJ1-1, with TRBD1 as a possible D gene (5 bases). Trimming pared 5 bases from V and 6 bases from J, leaving 16 bases between. The germline gives CDR1 SGHTA, CDR2 FQGNSA. There are 14 residues in the CDR3. The CDR3 DNA follows: TGTGCCAGCAGCCCCCCCGGGGCGTACGCTGAAGCTTTCTTT. It is translated as CASSPPGAYAEAFF.

The V gene is TRBV7-6, the J gene TRBJ2-7; 7 nucleotides align to TRBD1. V shed 4 bases, J shed 0 bases, and the junction held 3 bases outside the gene matches. The CDR3 spans 14 residues. Germline CDR1 SGHVS, CDR2 FNYEAQ. CDR3 coding DNA: TGTGCCAGCAGCTCAGACAGGGTCTCCTACGAGCAGTACTTC. This gives the protein CASSSDRVSYEQYF.

The chain combines TRBV4-3 with TRBJ2-5; the D is unclear. Germline V gene lookup returns CDR1 LGHNA and CDR2 YSLEER. Trimming removed 2 bases from V and 0 bases from J, with 7 bases in between. The CDR3 spans 14 residues. The CDR3 loop reads CASSQMHYQETQYF. CDR3 coding DNA: TGCGCCAGCAGCCAAATGCATTACCAAGAGACCCAGTACTTC.